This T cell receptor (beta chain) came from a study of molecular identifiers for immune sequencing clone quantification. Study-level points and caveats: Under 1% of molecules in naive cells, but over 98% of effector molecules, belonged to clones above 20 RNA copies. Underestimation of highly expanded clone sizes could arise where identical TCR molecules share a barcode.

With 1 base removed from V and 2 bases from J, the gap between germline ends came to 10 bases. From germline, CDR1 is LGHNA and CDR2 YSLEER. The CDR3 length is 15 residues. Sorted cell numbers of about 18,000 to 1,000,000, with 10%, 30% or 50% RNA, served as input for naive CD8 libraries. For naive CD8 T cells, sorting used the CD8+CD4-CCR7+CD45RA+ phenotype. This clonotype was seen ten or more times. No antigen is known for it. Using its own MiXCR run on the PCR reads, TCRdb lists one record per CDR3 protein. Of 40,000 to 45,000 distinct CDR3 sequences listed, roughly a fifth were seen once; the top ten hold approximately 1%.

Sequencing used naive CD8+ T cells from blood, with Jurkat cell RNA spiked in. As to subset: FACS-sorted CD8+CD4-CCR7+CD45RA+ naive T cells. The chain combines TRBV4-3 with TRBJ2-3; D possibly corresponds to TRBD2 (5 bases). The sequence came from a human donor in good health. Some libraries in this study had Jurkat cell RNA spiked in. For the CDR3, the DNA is TGCGCCAGCAGCCAAGTCCCGGGGATCACAGATACGCAGTATTTT. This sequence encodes CASSQVPGITDTQYF.